This entry lists 8 T cell receptor beta chains sequenced from one sample in a study of blood T cell repertoires in COVID-19. Assay: immunoSEQ multiplex PCR; the TCRdb copy retains only in-frame clones and omits some. The sample shows under 90,000 clones, 87% of them seen only once. Input material: peripheral blood. The receptors come from a man aged 60 to 69 with acute or convalescent COVID-19.

This clone was seen once. This chain connects TRBV30 to TRBJ1-1, with 8 bases matching TRBD1. The CDR3 length is 15 residues. Germline assignment: CDR1 GTSNPN and CDR2 SVGIG (reference sequence). The V and J ends lost 1 base and 2 bases, in that order; junction bases with no gene match: 6. The CDR3 coding sequence is TGTGCCTGGAGTGGCAGGGGGCGCGGAAACACTGAAGCTTTCTTT. Amino acids: CAWSGRGRGNTEAFF.

The chain couples TRBV9 to TRBJ2-1; 9 nucleotides match TRBD2. The V and J ends lost 0 bases and 4 bases, in that order; junction bases with no gene match: 2. The CDR3 loop spans 15 amino acids. Germline CDR1 and CDR2: SGDLS and YYNGEE. CDR3 residues: CASSVGLAGYNEQFF. CDR3 coding DNA: TGTGCCAGCAGCGTAGGGCTAGCGGGATACAATGAGCAGTTCTTC.

The V and J genes are TRBV11-2 and TRBJ2-7; 13 positions match TRBD2. The V and J ends lost 6 bases and 0 bases, in that order; junction bases with no gene match: 8. From germline, CDR1 is SGHAT and CDR2 FQNNGV. The CDR3 loop spans 17 amino acids. The CDR3 spells CASRLRTSGGLSYEQYF. The CDR3 DNA reads TGTGCCAGCAGGCTCCGGACTAGCGGGGGCCTCTCCTACGAGCAGTACTTC.

The rearrangement links TRBV7-2 to TRBJ1-2; D is ambiguous. This CDR3 has 13 residues. V lost 3 bases to trimming and J lost 4 bases, with 9 bases between them. Germline CDR1 reads SGHTA; CDR2 reads FQGNSA. The CDR3 here is CASSFERSYGYTF. As DNA, the CDR3 is TGTGCCAGCAGCTTCGAGAGGAGCTATGGCTACACCTTC.

J is TRBJ1-4 and V is TRBV5-6, with 9 bases that match TRBD1. The CDR3 has 15 residues. Germline lookup yields CDR1 SGHDT and CDR2 YYEEEE. The ends lost 4 bases at V and 8 bases at J; junction bases unmatched: 9. In DNA form, the CDR3 reads TGTGCCAGCAGCGCCCGGGACAGGGCTGGAGAAAAACTGTTTTTT. It translates to CASSARDRAGEKLFF.

The chain is built from TRBV21-1 and TRBJ1-1; the D call of TRBD1 is as the table states it, not checked on the DNA. TRBV21-1 is a pseudogene. The CDR3 consists of 13 residues. CDR3 bases: TGTGCCCGCAGACAGGGGTTTAACACTGAAGCTTTCTTT. It encodes CARRQGFNTEAFF.

The chain carries TRBV19 and TRBJ1-5; possible D gene TRBD1, 5 bases. CDR1 is LNHDA and CDR2 is SQIVND in the germline V gene (reference sequence). Trimming removed 3 bases at V and 0 bases at J, with 9 bases between. The CDR3 is 15 residues long. CDR3 loop: CASSMTVYSNQPQHF. The CDR3 nucleotides are TGTGCCAGTAGTATGACAGTTTATAGCAATCAGCCCCAGCATTTT.

CDR3 nucleotides: TGTGCCAGCAGCGACGACAGGGGGTTCGAGCAGTACTTC. This translates into CASSDDRGFEQYF. The chain links TRBV5-6 to TRBJ2-7; TRBD1 agrees at 9 bases. Germline CDR1 is SGHDT and CDR2 is YYEEEE. The CDR3 is 13 amino acids. Germline trimming cut 4 bases from V and 6 bases from J; bases unmatched to any gene: 5.